The entry below gives a single T cell receptor beta chain sequence along with its context. The target antigen is unknown. V was cut by 6 bases and J by 2 bases, with 11 bases left in between. Germline CDR1 reads MNHEY; CDR2 reads SVGAGI. The CDR3 spans 14 residues. The data are from a study of spatial heterogeneity in lung cancer. Whole-study findings and limits: Tumor TCRs that were ubiquitous and expanded showed up in blood more at resection than follow-up.

Each CDR3 protein gets one entry after TCRdb re-called the 5' RACE reads with MiXCR. The repertoire holds about 60,000 distinct CDR3 sequences, with 8% to 9% as singletons. Documented time point: sample taken at primary tumor resection. Whole RNA from tumor, nontumor lung or frozen PBMC was sequenced unsorted. This sample comprised PBMCs, obtained at surgery. The TCR sequence derives from a female donor with early-stage non-small cell lung cancer. The chain uses TRBV6-5 and TRBJ1-3, with unresolved D. This CDR3 reads CASRPDNAGNTIYF. The CDR3 region has the DNA TGTGCCAGCAGACCCGACAATGCTGGAAACACCATATATTTT.